The rows below give T cell receptor beta chains drawn from one sample of a study of early T cells in non-severe SARS-CoV-2 infection. MiXCR, applied by TCRdb to the 5' RACE reads, yields one record per CDR3 protein. The table records tens of thousands of distinct CDR3 sequences, roughly 13% of them present only once. The sequences come from whole blood, collected at baseline. The receptors come from an adult who was a healthcare worker with PCR-confirmed SARS-CoV-2 infection or an uninfected control (not recorded which). CDR3s include the opening cysteine and the closing phenylalanine or tryptophan. D genes are given only for firm matches. Only some rows state a clone size, as once, few, many or a class for expanded clones.

j_gene: TRBJ2-5
abundance: NA
d_gene: TRBD1
v_gene: TRBV12-3/TRBV12-4
len: 16
CDR3aa: CASSLAGTGSRETQYF
CDR3nt: TGTGCCAGCAGTTTAGCCGGGACAGGGAGTCGAGAGACCCAGTACTTC

j_gene: TRBJ2-3
abundance: many
d_gene: NA
v_gene: TRBV2
len: 15
CDR3aa: CAGTPTPASTDTQYF
CDR3nt: TGTGCCGGAACCCCTACACCAGCTAGCACAGATACGCAGTATTTT

j_gene: TRBJ1-2
abundance: NA
d_gene: NA
v_gene: TRBV10-3
len: 14
CDR3aa: CAISEVAGSDGYTF
CDR3nt: TGTGCCATCAGTGAAGTAGCAGGGTCGGATGGCTACACCTTC

j_gene: TRBJ2-4
abundance: NA
d_gene: TRBD1
v_gene: TRBV20-1
len: 12
CDR3aa: CSASGGSDIQYF
CDR3nt: TGCAGTGCTTCAGGGGGCTCTGACATTCAGTACTTC

j_gene: TRBJ1-1
abundance: NA
d_gene: NA
v_gene: TRBV29-1
len: 16
CDR3aa: CSVRGVQGMENTEAFF
CDR3nt: TGCAGCGTTCGGGGGGTGCAGGGAATGGAAAACACTGAAGCTTTCTTT

j_gene: TRBJ2-1
abundance: many
d_gene: TRBD1
v_gene: TRBV9
len: 15
CDR3aa: CASSVAVTGGNEQFF
CDR3nt: TGTGCCAGCAGCGTAGCGGTGACAGGGGGCAATGAGCAGTTCTTC

j_gene: TRBJ2-2
abundance: many
d_gene: NA
v_gene: TRBV7-2
len: 15
CDR3aa: CASSPRQGGTGELFF
CDR3nt: TGTGCCAGCAGCCCGAGACAGGGAGGAACCGGGGAGCTGTTTTTT

j_gene: TRBJ1-1
abundance: NA
d_gene: TRBD1
v_gene: TRBV6-5
len: 15
CDR3aa: CASSWGRTGGTEAFF
CDR3nt: TGTGCCAGCAGCTGGGGCAGAACAGGGGGCACTGAAGCTTTCTTT

j_gene: TRBJ2-1
abundance: few
d_gene: TRBD2
v_gene: TRBV20-1
len: 13
CDR3aa: CSARTRTNNEQFF
CDR3nt: TGCAGTGCTCGGACTAGAACAAACAATGAGCAGTTCTTC

j_gene: TRBJ2-1
abundance: NA
d_gene: TRBD2
v_gene: TRBV2
len: 11
CDR3aa: CARGTSDEQFF
CDR3nt: TGTGCCAGAGGGACTAGCGATGAGCAGTTCTTC

j_gene: TRBJ2-7
abundance: few
d_gene: NA
v_gene: TRBV4-3
len: 16
CDR3aa: CASSQGAGTGYYEQYF
CDR3nt: TGCGCCAGCAGCCAAGGGGCCGGGACTGGGTACTACGAGCAGTACTTC

j_gene: TRBJ2-2
abundance: few
d_gene: NA
v_gene: TRBV6-1
len: 16
CDR3aa: CASMDRKWPNTGELFF
CDR3nt: TGTGCCAGCATGGACCGAAAGTGGCCGAACACCGGGGAGCTGTTTTTT

j_gene: TRBJ1-4
abundance: many
d_gene: TRBD1
v_gene: TRBV28
len: 13
CDR3aa: CAIQDRSHEKLFF
CDR3nt: TGTGCCATCCAGGACAGGTCTCATGAAAAACTGTTTTTT

j_gene: TRBJ2-1
abundance: few
d_gene: TRBD2
v_gene: TRBV12-5
len: 16
CDR3aa: CASGNPGLAEYNEQFF
CDR3nt: TGTGCTAGTGGGAACCCGGGACTAGCGGAATACAATGAGCAGTTCTTC

j_gene: TRBJ1-4
abundance: few
d_gene: NA
v_gene: TRBV19
len: 16
CDR3aa: CASTHRQGPANEKLFF
CDR3nt: TGTGCCAGTACTCACAGGCAAGGTCCAGCTAATGAAAAACTGTTTTTT

j_gene: TRBJ1-1
abundance: NA
d_gene: NA
v_gene: TRBV6-5
len: 13
CDR3aa: CASSYSGYAEAFF
CDR3nt: TGTGCCAGCAGTTACTCGGGTTACGCTGAAGCTTTCTTT

j_gene: TRBJ2-7
abundance: few
d_gene: NA
v_gene: TRBV27
len: 13
CDR3aa: CASSPAVSYEQYF
CDR3nt: TGTGCCAGCAGTCCGGCCGTTTCCTACGAGCAGTACTTC

j_gene: TRBJ2-1
abundance: NA
d_gene: TRBD2
v_gene: TRBV13
len: 15
CDR3aa: CASSLGRGSYNEQFF
CDR3nt: TGTGCCAGCAGCTTGGGGCGGGGGTCCTACAATGAGCAGTTCTTC

j_gene: TRBJ2-1
abundance: NA
d_gene: NA
v_gene: TRBV6-1
len: 15
CDR3aa: CASSGRDRDYNEQFF
CDR3nt: TGTGCCAGCAGTGGCCGGGACCGGGACTACAATGAGCAGTTCTTC

j_gene: TRBJ1-1
abundance: many
d_gene: NA
v_gene: TRBV14
len: 13
CDR3aa: CASSLYGGSEAFF
CDR3nt: TGTGCCAGCAGCTTGTACGGGGGCTCTGAAGCTTTCTTT

j_gene: TRBJ2-7
abundance: medium-sized
d_gene: NA
v_gene: TRBV7-2
len: 14
CDR3aa: CASSFRDAPYEQYF
CDR3nt: TGTGCCAGCAGCTTCCGGGACGCGCCCTACGAGCAGTACTTC

j_gene: TRBJ2-5
abundance: many
d_gene: NA
v_gene: TRBV18
len: 13
CDR3aa: CASSRQNEETQYF
CDR3nt: TGTGCCAGCTCCCGACAGAACGAAGAGACCCAGTACTTC

j_gene: TRBJ1-3
abundance: few
d_gene: NA
v_gene: TRBV21-1
len: 16
CDR3aa: CASSKRRPFSGNTIYF
CDR3nt: TGTGCCAGCAGCAAACGCCGTCCCTTCTCTGGAAACACCATATATTTT

j_gene: TRBJ2-3
abundance: many
d_gene: NA
v_gene: TRBV2
len: 15
CDR3aa: CASSHGTASTDTQYF
CDR3nt: TGTGCCAGCAGCCACGGGACGGCCAGCACAGATACGCAGTATTTT

j_gene: TRBJ1-6
abundance: NA
d_gene: TRBD1
v_gene: TRBV20-1
len: 15
CDR3aa: CSADLDRDYNSPLHF
CDR3nt: TGCAGTGCCGACCTTGACAGGGATTATAATTCACCCCTCCACTTT

j_gene: TRBJ2-1
abundance: NA
d_gene: TRBD2
v_gene: TRBV4-3
len: 18
CDR3aa: CASSQGLAGRHQGYEQFF
CDR3nt: TGCGCCAGCAGCCAAGGACTAGCGGGACGACACCAGGGCTATGAGCAGTTCTTC

j_gene: TRBJ2-2
abundance: NA
d_gene: NA
v_gene: TRBV11-2
len: 16
CDR3aa: CASSLERTYPTGELFF
CDR3nt: TGTGCCAGCAGCTTAGAACGGACTTATCCCACCGGGGAGCTGTTTTTT

j_gene: TRBJ1-1
abundance: NA
d_gene: NA
v_gene: TRBV3-1
len: 14
CDR3aa: CASSRSGSGTEAFF
CDR3nt: TGTGCCAGCAGCCGTTCCGGGTCGGGCACTGAAGCTTTCTTT

j_gene: TRBJ1-2
abundance: many
d_gene: TRBD1
v_gene: TRBV19
len: 15
CDR3aa: CASSSPGTENYGYTF
CDR3nt: TGTGCCAGTAGTTCCCCCGGGACAGAAAACTATGGCTACACCTTC

j_gene: TRBJ1-3
abundance: few
d_gene: NA
v_gene: TRBV9
len: 14
CDR3aa: CASSVWEDGNTIYF
CDR3nt: TGTGCCAGCAGCGTATGGGAGGATGGAAACACCATATATTTT

j_gene: TRBJ2-7
abundance: NA
d_gene: NA
v_gene: TRBV3-1
len: 11
CDR3aa: CASSQKVEQYF
CDR3nt: TGTGCCAGCAGCCAAAAGGTGGAGCAGTACTTC

j_gene: TRBJ2-3
abundance: NA
d_gene: TRBD2
v_gene: TRBV20-1
len: 18
CDR3aa: CSARDTPEREDGGDTQYF
CDR3nt: TGCAGTGCTAGAGATACCCCTGAGCGGGAGGATGGGGGGGATACGCAGTATTTT

j_gene: TRBJ2-3
abundance: NA
d_gene: NA
v_gene: TRBV5-8
len: 15
CDR3aa: CASSSRHLSTDTQYF
CDR3nt: TGTGCCAGCAGCTCCCGACATCTTAGCACAGATACGCAGTATTTT

j_gene: TRBJ1-1
abundance: NA
d_gene: NA
v_gene: TRBV27
len: 12
CDR3aa: CASSANRGEAFF
CDR3nt: TGTGCCAGCAGTGCGAACAGAGGTGAAGCTTTCTTT

j_gene: TRBJ2-7
abundance: NA
d_gene: TRBD1
v_gene: TRBV28
len: 14
CDR3aa: CASSFSQGAREQYF
CDR3nt: TGTGCCAGCAGTTTTAGCCAGGGGGCCAGGGAGCAGTACTTC

j_gene: TRBJ1-4
abundance: NA
d_gene: TRBD1
v_gene: TRBV7-9
len: 15
CDR3aa: CASRSSGGGNEKLFF
CDR3nt: TGTGCCAGCAGATCCTCAGGGGGTGGTAATGAAAAACTGTTTTTT

j_gene: TRBJ1-1
abundance: NA
d_gene: TRBD1
v_gene: TRBV19
len: 14
CDR3aa: CASIPQGARTEAFF
CDR3nt: TGTGCCAGTATTCCACAGGGGGCGCGGACTGAAGCTTTCTTT

j_gene: TRBJ2-7
abundance: few
d_gene: TRBD1
v_gene: TRBV6-5
len: 14
CDR3aa: CASSYEGAEDEQYF
CDR3nt: TGTGCCAGCAGTTACGAGGGGGCGGAAGACGAGCAGTACTTC

j_gene: TRBJ2-2
abundance: medium-sized
d_gene: NA
v_gene: TRBV28
len: 15
CDR3aa: CASSDMGAGTGELFF
CDR3nt: TGTGCCAGCAGTGACATGGGGGCAGGCACCGGGGAGCTGTTTTTT

j_gene: TRBJ2-1
abundance: medium-sized
d_gene: NA
v_gene: TRBV27
len: 12
CDR3aa: CASSLYNNEQFF
CDR3nt: TGTGCCAGCAGTTTGTACAACAATGAGCAGTTCTTC

j_gene: TRBJ2-1
abundance: NA
d_gene: NA
v_gene: TRBV24-1
len: 15
CDR3aa: CATESDTSSYNEQFF
CDR3nt: TGTGCCACTGAATCGGACACCAGCTCCTACAATGAGCAGTTCTTC

j_gene: TRBJ2-3
abundance: many
d_gene: TRBD1
v_gene: TRBV6-1
len: 15
CDR3aa: CASLRGTGVTDTQYF
CDR3nt: TGTGCCAGCTTACGAGGGACAGGGGTCACAGATACGCAGTATTTT

j_gene: TRBJ2-3
abundance: many
d_gene: TRBD2
v_gene: TRBV6-6
len: 15
CDR3aa: CASSYTGGRGDTQYF
CDR3nt: TGTGCCAGCAGTTACACGGGAGGGCGCGGGGATACGCAGTATTTT

j_gene: TRBJ2-3
abundance: once
d_gene: NA
v_gene: TRBV5-6
len: 17
CDR3aa: CASSPFTGIGFPDTQYF
CDR3nt: TGTGCCAGCAGCCCCTTTACGGGGATTGGTTTCCCAGATACGCAGTATTTT

j_gene: TRBJ2-7
abundance: many
d_gene: TRBD2
v_gene: TRBV6-2/TRBV6-3
len: 14
CDR3aa: CASSLRLATYEQYF
CDR3nt: TGTGCCAGCAGCCTGCGACTAGCGACGTACGAGCAGTACTTC

j_gene: TRBJ1-2
abundance: many
d_gene: NA
v_gene: TRBV14
len: 14
CDR3aa: CASSQAAASYGYTF
CDR3nt: TGTGCCAGCAGCCAAGCAGCAGCGAGCTATGGCTACACCTTC

j_gene: TRBJ2-3
abundance: few
d_gene: NA
v_gene: TRBV6-6
len: 11
CDR3aa: CASSYGDTQYF
CDR3nt: TGTGCCAGCAGTTACGGGGATACGCAGTATTTT

j_gene: TRBJ2-7
abundance: few
d_gene: NA
v_gene: TRBV28
len: 14
CDR3aa: CASAPSGQPYEQYF
CDR3nt: TGTGCCAGCGCCCCTTCGGGGCAGCCCTACGAGCAGTACTTC

j_gene: TRBJ2-3
abundance: few
d_gene: NA
v_gene: TRBV2
len: 15
CDR3aa: CASSEWRGSTDTQYF
CDR3nt: TGTGCCAGCAGTGAATGGCGGGGAAGCACAGATACGCAGTATTTT

j_gene: TRBJ2-7
abundance: NA
d_gene: NA
v_gene: TRBV6-1
len: 15
CDR3aa: CASSEFLGVKYEQYF
CDR3nt: TGTGCCAGCAGTGAATTTCTCGGCGTAAAGTACGAGCAGTACTTC

j_gene: TRBJ1-2
abundance: many
d_gene: NA
v_gene: TRBV18
len: 15
CDR3aa: CASSPPVAGNYGYTF
CDR3nt: TGTGCCAGCTCACCACCGGTGGCGGGGAACTATGGCTACACCTTC

j_gene: TRBJ2-7
abundance: NA
d_gene: NA
v_gene: TRBV7-9
len: 13
CDR3aa: CASSYPYGDEQYF
CDR3nt: TGTGCCAGCAGCTACCCTTACGGGGATGAGCAGTACTTC

j_gene: TRBJ2-3
abundance: NA
d_gene: NA
v_gene: TRBV5-8
len: 13
CDR3aa: CASSPQERDTQYF
CDR3nt: TGTGCCAGCAGCCCACAGGAACGAGATACGCAGTATTTT

j_gene: TRBJ2-5
abundance: many
d_gene: TRBD2
v_gene: TRBV5-1
len: 16
CDR3aa: CASKLAGASLQETQYF
CDR3nt: TGCGCCAGCAAGCTAGCGGGGGCGTCTCTACAAGAGACCCAGTACTTC

j_gene: TRBJ1-3
abundance: few
d_gene: NA
v_gene: TRBV7-2
len: 16
CDR3aa: CASSSVGTTSGNTIYF
CDR3nt: TGTGCCAGCAGCTCTGTGGGGACAACCTCTGGAAACACCATATATTTT

j_gene: TRBJ1-2
abundance: few
d_gene: TRBD1
v_gene: TRBV6-1
len: 15
CDR3aa: CASSEPGGFNYGYTF
CDR3nt: TGTGCCAGCAGTGAACCAGGGGGCTTTAACTATGGCTACACCTTC